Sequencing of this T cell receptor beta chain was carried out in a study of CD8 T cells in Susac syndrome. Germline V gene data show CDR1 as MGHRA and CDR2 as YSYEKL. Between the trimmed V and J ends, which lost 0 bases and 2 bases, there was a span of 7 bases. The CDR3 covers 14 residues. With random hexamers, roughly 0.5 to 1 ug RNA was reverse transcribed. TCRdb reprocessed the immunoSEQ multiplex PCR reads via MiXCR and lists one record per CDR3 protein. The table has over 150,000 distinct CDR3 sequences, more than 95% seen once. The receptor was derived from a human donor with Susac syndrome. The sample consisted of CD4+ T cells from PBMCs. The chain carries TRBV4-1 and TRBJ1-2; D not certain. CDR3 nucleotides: TGCGCCAGCAGCCAAGAGGATATAAACTATGGCTACACCTTC. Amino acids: CASSQEDINYGYTF.